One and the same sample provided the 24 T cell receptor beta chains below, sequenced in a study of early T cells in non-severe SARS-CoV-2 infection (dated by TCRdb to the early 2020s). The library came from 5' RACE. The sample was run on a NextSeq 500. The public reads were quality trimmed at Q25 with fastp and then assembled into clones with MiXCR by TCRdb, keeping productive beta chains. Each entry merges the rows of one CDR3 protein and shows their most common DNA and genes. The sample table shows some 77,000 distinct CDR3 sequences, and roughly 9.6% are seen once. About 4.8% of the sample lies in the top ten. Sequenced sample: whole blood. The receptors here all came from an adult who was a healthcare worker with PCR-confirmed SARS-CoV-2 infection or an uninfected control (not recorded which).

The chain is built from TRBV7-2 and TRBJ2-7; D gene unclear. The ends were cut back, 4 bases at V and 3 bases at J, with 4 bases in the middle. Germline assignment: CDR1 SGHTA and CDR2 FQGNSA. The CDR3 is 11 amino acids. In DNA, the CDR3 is TGTGCCAGCAGCTCGGTCTACGAGCAGTACTTC. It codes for CASSSVYEQYF.

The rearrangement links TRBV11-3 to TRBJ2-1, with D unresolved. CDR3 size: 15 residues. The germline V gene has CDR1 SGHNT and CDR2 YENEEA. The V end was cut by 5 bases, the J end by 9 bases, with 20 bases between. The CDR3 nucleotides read TGTGCCAGCAGCCCTGGTATGGCCGGCGTGGGTGAGCAGTTCTTC. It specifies CASSPGMAGVGEQFF.

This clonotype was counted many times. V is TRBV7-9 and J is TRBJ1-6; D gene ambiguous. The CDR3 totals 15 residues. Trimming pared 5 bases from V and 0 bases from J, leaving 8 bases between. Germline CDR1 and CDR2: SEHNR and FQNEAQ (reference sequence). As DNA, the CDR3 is TGTGCCAGCAGCCCAGACCGCTCCTATAATTCACCCCTCCACTTT. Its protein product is CASSPDRSYNSPLHF.

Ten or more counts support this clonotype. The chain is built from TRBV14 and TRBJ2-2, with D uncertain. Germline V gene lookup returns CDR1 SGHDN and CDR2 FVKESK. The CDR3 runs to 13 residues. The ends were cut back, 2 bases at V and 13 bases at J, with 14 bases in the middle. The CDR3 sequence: CASSQTATGALFF. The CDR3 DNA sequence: TGTGCCAGCAGCCAAACAGCTACTGGTGCGCTGTTTTTT.

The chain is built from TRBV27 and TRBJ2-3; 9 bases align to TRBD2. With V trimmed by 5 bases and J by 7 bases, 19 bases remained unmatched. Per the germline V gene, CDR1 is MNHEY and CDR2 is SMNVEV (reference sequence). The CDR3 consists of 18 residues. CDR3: CASSPMNGLAGSRHTQYF. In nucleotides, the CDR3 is TGTGCCAGCAGTCCCATGAATGGCCTAGCGGGAAGTCGCCATACGCAGTATTTT.

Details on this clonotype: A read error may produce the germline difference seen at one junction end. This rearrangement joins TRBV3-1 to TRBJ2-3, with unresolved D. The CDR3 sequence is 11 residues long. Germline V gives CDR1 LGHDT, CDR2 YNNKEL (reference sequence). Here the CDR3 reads CASSQSDTRYF. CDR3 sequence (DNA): TGTGCCAGCAGCCAATCAGATACGCGGTATTTT.

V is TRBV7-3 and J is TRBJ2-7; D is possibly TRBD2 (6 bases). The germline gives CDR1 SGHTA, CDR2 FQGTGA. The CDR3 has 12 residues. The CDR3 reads CVSSSDYRELPV. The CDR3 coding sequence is TGTGTCAGCAGCTCTGACTACCGGGAGCTTCCCGTC.

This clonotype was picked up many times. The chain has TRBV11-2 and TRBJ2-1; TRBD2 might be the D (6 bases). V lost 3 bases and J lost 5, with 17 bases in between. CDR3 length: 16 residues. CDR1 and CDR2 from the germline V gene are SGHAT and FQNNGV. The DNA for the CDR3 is TGTGCCAGCAGCTTTCGTCGGCTAGCGAGTGACAATGAGCAGTTCTTC. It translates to CASSFRRLASDNEQFF.

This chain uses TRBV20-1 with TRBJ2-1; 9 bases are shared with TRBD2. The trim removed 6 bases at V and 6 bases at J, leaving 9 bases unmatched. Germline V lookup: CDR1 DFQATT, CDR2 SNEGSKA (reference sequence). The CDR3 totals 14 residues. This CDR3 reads CSAGGGRAANEQFF. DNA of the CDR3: TGCAGTGCCGGTGGCGGGAGGGCCGCCAATGAGCAGTTCTTC.

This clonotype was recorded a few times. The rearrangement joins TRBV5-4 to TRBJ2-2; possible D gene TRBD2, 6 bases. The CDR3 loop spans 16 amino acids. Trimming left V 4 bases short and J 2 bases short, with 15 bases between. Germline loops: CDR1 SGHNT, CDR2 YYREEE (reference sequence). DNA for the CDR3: TGTGCCAGCAGCCCCCCCGGGACTCCTAACACCGGGGAGCTGTTTTTT. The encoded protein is CASSPPGTPNTGELFF.

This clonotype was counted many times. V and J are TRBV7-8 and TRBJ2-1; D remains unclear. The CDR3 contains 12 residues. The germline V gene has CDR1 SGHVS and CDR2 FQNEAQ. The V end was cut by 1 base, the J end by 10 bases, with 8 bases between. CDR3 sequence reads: CASSLELGEQFF. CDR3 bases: TGTGCCAGCAGCTTAGAGCTGGGAGAGCAGTTCTTC.

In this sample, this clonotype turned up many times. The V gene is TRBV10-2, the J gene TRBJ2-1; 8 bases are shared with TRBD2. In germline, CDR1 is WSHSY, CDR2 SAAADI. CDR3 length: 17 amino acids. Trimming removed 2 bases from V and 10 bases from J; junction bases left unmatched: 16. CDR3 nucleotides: TGCGCCAGCAGTGAGAGGGGGGGTAGCGGGATGCTAGTGGAGCAGTTCTTC. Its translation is CASSERGGSGMLVEQFF.

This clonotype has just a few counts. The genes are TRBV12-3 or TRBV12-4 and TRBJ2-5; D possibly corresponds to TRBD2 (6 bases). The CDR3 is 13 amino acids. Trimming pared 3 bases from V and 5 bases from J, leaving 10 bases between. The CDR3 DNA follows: TGTGCCAGCAGTTTCGGGGGTTTGGAGACCCAGTACTTC. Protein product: CASSFGGLETQYF.

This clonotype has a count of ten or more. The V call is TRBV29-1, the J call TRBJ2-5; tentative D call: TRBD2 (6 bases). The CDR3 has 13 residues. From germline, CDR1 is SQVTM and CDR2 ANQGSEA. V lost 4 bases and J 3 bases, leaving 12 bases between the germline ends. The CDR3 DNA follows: TGCAGCGTTGGGGGGGTTCGGGAAGAGACCCAGTACTTC. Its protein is CSVGGVREETQYF.

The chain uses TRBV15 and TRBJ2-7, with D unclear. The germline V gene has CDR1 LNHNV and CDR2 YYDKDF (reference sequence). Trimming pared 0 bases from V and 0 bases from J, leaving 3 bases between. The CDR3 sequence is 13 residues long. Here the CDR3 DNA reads TGTGCCACCAGCAGAGATCTCTCCTACGAGCAGTACTTC. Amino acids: CATSRDLSYEQYF. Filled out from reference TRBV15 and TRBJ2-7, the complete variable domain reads DAMVIQNPRYQVTQFGKPVTLSCSQTLNHNVMYWYQQKSSQAPKLLFHYYDKDFNNEADTPDNFQSRRPNTSFCFLDIRSPGLGDTAMYLCATSRDLSYEQYFGPGTRLTVT.

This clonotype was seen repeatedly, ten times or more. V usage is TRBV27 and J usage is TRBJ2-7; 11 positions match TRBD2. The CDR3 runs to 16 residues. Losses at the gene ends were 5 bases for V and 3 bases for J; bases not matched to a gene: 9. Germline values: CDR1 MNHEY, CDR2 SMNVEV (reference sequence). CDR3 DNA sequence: TGTGCCAGCAGTCAGAGTTCTAGCGGGAGGTTCTACGAGCAGTACTTC. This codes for CASSQSSSGRFYEQYF.

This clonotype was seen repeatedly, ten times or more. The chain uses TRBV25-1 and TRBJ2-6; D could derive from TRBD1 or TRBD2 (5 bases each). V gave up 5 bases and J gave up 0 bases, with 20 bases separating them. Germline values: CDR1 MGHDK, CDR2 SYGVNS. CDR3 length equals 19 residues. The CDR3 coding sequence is TGTGCCAGCAGTAAATTGTTCCCGGGGACCGACTCTGGGGCCAACGTCCTGACTTTC. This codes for CASSKLFPGTDSGANVLTF.

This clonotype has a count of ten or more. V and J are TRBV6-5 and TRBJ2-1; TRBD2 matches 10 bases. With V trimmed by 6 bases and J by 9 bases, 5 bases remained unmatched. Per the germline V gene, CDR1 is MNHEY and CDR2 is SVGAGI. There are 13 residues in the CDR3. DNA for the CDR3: TGTGCCAGCAGCCTAGCGGGAGAGGGTGAGCAGTTCTTC. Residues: CASSLAGEGEQFF.

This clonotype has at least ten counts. The CDR3 region is CASSREQGWNSPLHF. CDR3 coding DNA: TGTGCCAGCAGCCGGGAACAGGGTTGGAATTCACCCCTCCACTTT. The chain couples TRBV6-5 to TRBJ1-6; D is perhaps TRBD1 (6 bases). CDR1 MNHEY and CDR2 SVGAGI come from the germline V gene. Trimming stripped 6 bases from V and 7 bases from J, with 16 bases between. The CDR3 covers 15 residues.

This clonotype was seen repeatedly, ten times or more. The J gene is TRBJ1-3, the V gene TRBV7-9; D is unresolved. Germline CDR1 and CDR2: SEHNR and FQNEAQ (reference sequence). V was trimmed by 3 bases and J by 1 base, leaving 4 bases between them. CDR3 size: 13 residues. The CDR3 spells CASSFFSGNTIYF. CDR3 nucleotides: TGTGCCAGCAGCTTTTTTTCTGGAAACACCATATATTTT.

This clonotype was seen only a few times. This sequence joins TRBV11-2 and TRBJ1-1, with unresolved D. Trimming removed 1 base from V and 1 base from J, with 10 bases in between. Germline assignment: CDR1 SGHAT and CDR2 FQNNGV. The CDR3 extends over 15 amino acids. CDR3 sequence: CASSLVWGRNTEAFF. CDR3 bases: TGTGCCAGCAGCTTAGTTTGGGGAAGGAACACTGAAGCTTTCTTT.

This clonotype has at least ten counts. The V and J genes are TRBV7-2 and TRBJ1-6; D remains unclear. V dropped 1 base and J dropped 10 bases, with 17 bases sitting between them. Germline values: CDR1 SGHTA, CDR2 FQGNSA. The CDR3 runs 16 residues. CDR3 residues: CASSLEAGIDRSPLHF. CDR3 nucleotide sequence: TGTGCCAGCAGCTTAGAGGCCGGGATTGATAGGTCACCCCTCCACTTT.

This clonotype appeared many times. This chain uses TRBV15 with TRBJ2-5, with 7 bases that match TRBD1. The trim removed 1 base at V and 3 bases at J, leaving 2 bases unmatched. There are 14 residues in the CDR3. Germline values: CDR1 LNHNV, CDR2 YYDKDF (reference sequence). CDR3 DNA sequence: TGTGCCACCAGCAGAGTAACAGGGGAAGAGACCCAGTACTTC. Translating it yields CATSRVTGEETQYF.

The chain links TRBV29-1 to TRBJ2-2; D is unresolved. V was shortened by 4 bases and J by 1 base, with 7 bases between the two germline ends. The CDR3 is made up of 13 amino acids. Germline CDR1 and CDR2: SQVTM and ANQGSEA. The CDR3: CSVGYGNTGELFF. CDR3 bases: TGCAGCGTTGGTTACGGGAACACCGGGGAGCTGTTTTTT.